These 19 T cell receptor beta chains came from one sample sequenced in a study of control samples from healthy donors and cancer patients. Using immunoSEQ multiplex PCR, the repertoire was profiled, and TCRdb retains in-frame clones only, with some absent. The sample carries 55,000 to 90,000 clones, approximately 84% recorded once. Sequenced input: blood. All receptors derive from a man aged 45-60 years in good health.

There are a few counts of this clone. The chain joins TRBV6-1 to TRBJ1-1; no firm D call. The germline V gene has CDR1 MNHNS and CDR2 SASEGT. Trimming took 0 bases from V and 0 from J, leaving 14 bases between them. This CDR3 has 17 residues. The CDR3: CASSEAFRRVLNTEAFF. CDR3 DNA: TGTGCCAGCAGTGAAGCTTTCAGACGGGTCTTGAACACTGAAGCTTTCTTT.

As regards this clone: Different DNA sequences within this sample yield the same CDR3. The chain has TRBV4-2 and TRBJ1-4; 7 nucleotides match TRBD1. The germline gives CDR1 LGHNA, CDR2 YNFKEQ. The CDR3 extends over 15 amino acids. V was clipped by 0 bases and J by 4 bases; unmatched bases: 2. In DNA form, the CDR3 reads TGTGCCAGCAGCCAAGAACGACAGGGTAATGAAAAACTGTTTTTT. It encodes CASSQERQGNEKLFF.

This clone has a single count. The chain's CDR3 is CASSARVPGPKNYGYTF. Here the CDR3 DNA reads TGTGCCAGTAGTGCCAGGGTTCCCGGACCTAAAAACTATGGCTACACCTTC. The J gene is TRBJ1-2, the V gene TRBV19; D possibly corresponds to TRBD1 (5 bases). From germline, CDR1 is LNHDA and CDR2 SQIVND (reference sequence). The CDR3 has 17 amino acids. Trimming took off 5 bases at V and 2 bases at J, with 21 bases between the two ends. Complete variable domain (other parts from reference TRBV19 and TRBJ1-2): DGGITQSPKYLFRKEGQNVTLSCEQNLNHDAMYWYRQDPGQGLRLIYYSQIVNDFQKGDIAEGYSVSREKKESFPLTVTSAQKNPTAFYLCASSARVPGPKNYGYTFGSGTRLTVV.

The chain has TRBV19 and TRBJ1-2, with 8 positions matching TRBD1. Looked up from germline, CDR1 is LNHDA and CDR2 is SQIVND (reference sequence). The V segment lost 4 bases and the J segment 2 bases; nucleotides outside the gene matches: 12. The CDR3 has 17 residues. CDR3 residues: CASSSRTGGKLNYGYTF. For the CDR3, the DNA is TGTGCCAGTAGTAGTCGTACAGGGGGAAAGCTCAACTATGGCTACACCTTC.

V gene TRBV5-6 combines with J gene TRBJ1-1; TRBD1 is a possible D gene (5 bases). Trimming removed 2 bases from V and 2 bases from J, with 10 bases in between. The CDR3 length is 14 residues. CDR1 is SGHDT and CDR2 is YYEEEE in the germline V gene. As DNA, the CDR3 is TGTGCCAGCAGCTTCCAGGGCGGTAACACTGAAGCTTTCTTT. Translated: CASSFQGGNTEAFF.

V and J are TRBV5-1 and TRBJ1-1; D is possibly TRBD1 (5 bases). V shed 4 bases and J shed 3 bases, with 13 bases lying between them. Germline loops: CDR1 SGHRS, CDR2 YFSETQ. The CDR3 spans 14 residues. CDR3 protein: CASSPTVGDTEAFF. Here the CDR3 DNA reads TGCGCCAGCAGCCCCACGGTGGGGGACACTGAAGCTTTCTTT.

The V and J genes are TRBV5-4 and TRBJ1-1; D ambiguous. The germline V gene has CDR1 SGHNT and CDR2 YYREEE (reference sequence). Trimming removed 4 bases from V and 4 bases from J, with 8 bases in between. CDR3 length equals 12 residues. This chain's CDR3 is CASSLGSTEAFF. The CDR3, as DNA: TGTGCCAGCAGCCTCGGTAGCACTGAAGCTTTCTTT.

This chain links TRBV5-4 with TRBJ2-5; tentatively, D is TRBD1 (5 bases). V was trimmed by 4 bases and J by 4 bases, leaving 14 bases between them. The CDR3 extends over 14 amino acids. Germline CDR1 is SGHNT and CDR2 is YYREEE (reference sequence). CDR3 DNA: TGTGCCAGCAGCCAAAATCCTAGGGGAGAGACCCAGTACTTC. It encodes CASSQNPRGETQYF.

The genes are TRBV5-1 and TRBJ2-7; D is uncertain. From germline, CDR1 is SGHRS and CDR2 YFSETQ. The CDR3 sequence is 15 residues long. The V and J ends lost 0 bases and 2 bases respectively, with 12 bases between them. DNA for the CDR3: TGCGCCAGCAGCTTGGGGCACAGTACCGCCTACGAGCAGTACTTC. It codes for CASSLGHSTAYEQYF.

This chain joins TRBV7-7 and TRBJ2-5, with 11 bases matching TRBD2. This CDR3 is 16 amino acids long. CDR1 is SSHAT and CDR2 is FNYEAQ in the germline V gene (reference sequence). J lost 4 bases, V lost 2 bases, and 6 bases had no gene match. CDR3 coding DNA: TGTGCCAGCAGCTTACTAGCGGGGGGTCGTGTAGAGACCCAGTACTTC. It yields the protein CASSLLAGGRVETQYF.

The rearrangement links TRBV11-2 to TRBJ2-3; TRBD2 matches at 14 bases. The trim removed 3 bases at V and 1 base at J, leaving 9 bases unmatched. Germline CDR1 reads SGHAT; CDR2 reads FQNNGV. The CDR3 contains 19 residues. The CDR3 nucleotides are TGTGCCAGCAGCTTTCCGGGACTAGCGGGAGTGGTCGGCACAGATACGCAGTATTTT. It specifies CASSFPGLAGVVGTDTQYF. The whole variable domain, remainder taken from reference TRBV11-2 and TRBJ2-3, is EAGVAQSPRYKIIEKRQSVAFWCNPISGHATLYWYQQILGQGPKLLIQFQNNGVVDDSQLPKDRFSAERLKGVDSTLKIQPAKLEDSAVYLCASSFPGLAGVVGTDTQYFGPGTRLTVL.

In this sample, this clone turned up once. The chain links TRBV10-1 to TRBJ1-5, with 9 bases fitting TRBD1. Per germline, CDR1 WNHNN and CDR2 SYGVQD (reference sequence). The V and J ends lost 4 bases and 3 bases, in that order; junction bases with no gene match: 10. CDR3 length: 17 amino acids. DNA for the CDR3: TGCGCCAGCAGTGCACTAGGGACAGGGAAAAACAATCAGCCCCAGCATTTT. Protein sequence: CASSALGTGKNNQPQHF.

The V gene is TRBV7-9, the J gene TRBJ2-1, with 8 bases lining up with TRBD2. The germline CDR1 and CDR2 sequences are SEHNR and FQNEAQ (reference sequence). V was clipped by 5 bases and J by 10 bases; unmatched bases: 16. CDR3 length: 16 amino acids. The CDR3 spells CASSRIRAGVVYEQFF. CDR3 in DNA: TGTGCCAGCAGCCGCATCCGAGCGGGAGTTGTATACGAGCAGTTCTTC.

To note about this clone: A junction boundary mismatches the germline segment, possibly from a read error. V and J are TRBV7-2 and TRBJ2-7, with D perhaps given as TRBD1 or TRBD2 (7 bases each). Germline-derived CDR1 and CDR2 are SGHTA and FQGNSA. The CDR3 runs to 12 residues. The CDR3 here is CASSHPAGTVSF. In DNA form, the CDR3 reads TGTGCCAGCAGCCACCCAGCGGGGACAGTCTCCTTC.

This sequence joins TRBV24-1 and TRBJ2-2; no reliable D call. V lost 10 bases and J 1 base, leaving 12 bases between the germline ends. Germline CDR1 KGHDR, CDR2 SFDVKD. The CDR3 spans 14 residues. The CDR3 here is CATRARLNTGELFF. CDR3 bases: TGTGCCACTCGGGCCAGGCTGAACACCGGGGAGCTGTTTTTT.

The genes are TRBV5-1 and TRBJ1-4; 8 bases agree with TRBD1. Unmatched junction bases numbered 9, after V lost 6 bases and J lost 8 bases. This CDR3 contains 14 residues. Looked up from germline, CDR1 is SGHRS and CDR2 is YFSETQ. The CDR3 protein is CASKSGTGGEKLFF. DNA for the CDR3: TGCGCCAGCAAATCCGGGACAGGAGGAGAAAAACTGTTTTTT.

In this sample, this clone turned up once. The chain combines TRBV19 with TRBJ2-7; 7 bases agree with TRBD1. The ends lost 7 bases at V and 2 bases at J; junction bases unmatched: 11. The CDR3 covers 15 residues. The V gene's germline CDR1 is LNHDA and CDR2 SQIVND (reference sequence). The chain's CDR3 is CASITTGKDPYEQYF. The CDR3 coding sequence is TGTGCCAGTATTACGACAGGGAAGGATCCCTACGAGCAGTACTTC.

This rearrangement joins TRBV11-3 to TRBJ2-3; 10 nucleotides agree with TRBD2. V lost 1 base to trimming and J lost 4 bases; unmatched junction nucleotides: 8. Germline V gene sequence: CDR1 SGHNT, CDR2 YENEEA. The CDR3 is 17 residues long. As DNA, the CDR3 is TGTGCCAGCAGCTTAGCCCTCCTAGCGGGGGAGGCAGATACGCAGTATTTT. It specifies CASSLALLAGEADTQYF.

This chain connects TRBV19 to TRBJ1-2, with TRBD1 matching over 7 bases. The CDR3 sequence is 18 residues long. The trim removed 3 bases at V and 1 base at J, leaving 14 bases unmatched. The germline CDR1 and CDR2 sequences are LNHDA and SQIVND (reference sequence). The CDR3 sequence: CASSMGTGQIILNYGYTF. DNA for the CDR3: TGTGCCAGTAGTATGGGGACGGGACAGATAATTCTTAACTATGGCTACACCTTC.